This entry features one TCR beta chain sequence. Which antigen it targets is not known. The sample originates from a study of CXCR3-negative and CXCR3-positive naive CD8 T cells (dated by TCRdb to between 2019 and 2020). In the study overall: In total, about 135 million TRB reads were obtained, or roughly 1.5 +/- 0.3 million reads per library. The diversity and physicochemical repertoire analyses included eleven to twelve donors pooled from two independent experiments. Naive subsets from five or six donors and memory cells from 3 donors were included in the TRBV-TRBJ cluster analysis. Study-level results and caveats: Surface CD5, linked to self-reactivity in mice, was comparable between naive subsets; TCR interaction strength was therefore also inferred from TRB CDR3 physicochemical properties. Similar TRBV-TRBJ usage was shown by naive CXCR3-negative and CXCR3-positive cells from the same donor, whereas distinct patterns were shown by memory cells. Because CXCR3 expression was partially decreased after cryopreservation, freshly isolated PBMCs were used for most assays. Repertoire diversity was comparably high in both naive subsets but much lower in memory CD8+ T cells.

Each CD8+ T cell subset was flow-sorted in triplicate, with roughly 310,000 cells per subset placed directly into RLT lysis buffer. Using standard density gradient centrifugation, peripheral blood mononuclear cells were isolated from buffy coats. An RNeasy Mini Kit was used to extract total RNA from the sorted cells. Sequencing used a NextSeq 550. The Human TCR Profiling Kit (MiLaboratory) was used to prepare UMI-labeled 5' RACE TRB cDNA libraries. cDNA synthesis used the entire amount of extracted RNA, and PCR amplification then used the entire amount of cDNA produced. The libraries were made side by side, with each library going through the same number of PCR cycles. Turning to the authors' computational methods: With a minimum of two reads required per UMI, MIGEC and MiXCR pulled out about 50,000 +/- 9,200 unique UMI-labeled TRB cDNA molecules from each library. An average of approximately 40,000 +/- 10,000 functional in-frame TRB CDR3 nucleotide clonotypes without stop codons was found per library. After downsampling to 5000 UMI-labeled TRB molecules per sample, diversity metrics such as normalized Shannon-Wiener and Chao1 were calculated in VDJtools. VDJtools was used to calculate clonotype-size-weighted physicochemical properties of the central five CDR3 residues, namely interaction energy, strength, volume and Kidera factor 4. TCRdb reprocessed the reads; each CDR3 protein sequence makes one entry, and DNA is unavailable. None of the V and J calls come from the authors' own analysis; TCRdb made them. The sample table includes tens of thousands of distinct CDR3 sequences. Roughly 10% of the sample is held by the ten biggest clonotypes.

Input material: memory CD8+ T cells from blood. The meaning of the sample's cell subset or site label: conventional CD8+ memory T cells (TMEM), sorted as controls. The source is a human donor in good health. Some clones in this sample may be carry-over from other donors' samples.

The CDR3 corresponds to CSVGGTAGEEQYF. The sequence links TRBV29-1 to TRBJ2-7; TCRdb returns TRBD1, unconfirmable since there is no DNA. Counted from cysteine to phenylalanine, this CDR3 has 13 amino acids. Only the protein is on record. From the germline V gene, CDR1 is SQVTM and CDR2 is ANQGSEA.